These T cell receptor beta chains were read from a single sample in a study of cytomegalovirus exposure and HLA in healthy donors. Profiled with immunoSEQ multiplex PCR; TCRdb holds only in-frame clones, not every one. Counted here are about 150,000 clones, about 80% occurring once; the ten biggest clones make up about 4.5%. Source material: PBMCs. Every receptor here comes from a man aged 25-45 years in good health. The CDR3 runs from the conserved cysteine through the conserved F or W. The order of the fields is J gene, clone size, V gene, D gene, CDR3 protein, CDR3 DNA. The D gene is left open where the match is weak. Part of the rows lack a size; the others show once, few, many or a class for expanded clones.

TRBJ2-7 | - | TRBV7-6 | - | CASSRGLWYEQYF | TGTGCCAGCAGCCGAGGGTTATGGTACGAGCAGTACTTC
TRBJ2-7 | - | TRBV5-6 | TRBD2 | CASSLVYGTSGSSGNEQYF | TGTGCCAGCAGCTTAGTGTACGGGACTAGCGGGAGTAGTGGCAACGAGCAGTACTTC
TRBJ1-1 | once | TRBV6-1 | - | CASDLGSAGHTEAFF | TGTGCCAGCGACCTGGGATCGGCGGGGCACACTGAAGCTTTCTTT
TRBJ1-5 | - | TRBV4-1 | - | CASSQYYSNQPQHF | TGCGCCAGCAGCCAGTATTATAGCAATCAGCCCCAGCATTTT
TRBJ2-2 | - | TRBV27 | - | CASSARDRELFF | TGTGCCAGCAGTGCCAGGGACAGGGAGCTGTTTTTT
TRBJ2-2 | few | TRBV4-3 | - | CASSQDRAPGALNTGELFF | TGCGCCAGCAGCCAAGACAGGGCCCCGGGAGCCTTAAACACCGGGGAGCTGTTTTTT
TRBJ2-3 | - | TRBV4-1 | TRBD1 | CASSQDPRDRGADTQYF | TGCGCCAGCAGCCAAGATCCCCGGGACAGAGGGGCAGATACGCAGTATTTT
TRBJ1-2 | few | TRBV28 | TRBD1 | CASNPFAQGANSNYGYTF | TGTGCCAGCAATCCGTTCGCACAGGGGGCAAACTCTAACTATGGCTACACCTTC
TRBJ2-1 | - | TRBV5-1 | - | CASSSVGGRMSYNEQFF | TGCGCCAGCAGCTCGGTTGGGGGGAGGATGTCCTACAATGAGCAGTTCTTC
TRBJ2-3 | - | TRBV9 | TRBD2 | CASSGSGSRTDTQYF | TGTGCCAGCAGCGGTAGCGGGAGCCGCACAGATACGCAGTATTTT
TRBJ2-5 | - | TRBV25-1 | - | CASIMLDGRRGTQYF | TGTGCCAGCATAATGCTTGATGGGCGGCGGGGGACCCAGTACTTC
TRBJ2-7 | - | TRBV30 | - | CAWSVRLDEQYF | TGTGCCTGGAGTGTACGACTAGACGAGCAGTACTTC
TRBJ2-3 | - | TRBV7-2 | - | CASSLEVGGDTQYF | TGTGCCAGCAGCTTAGAGGTCGGCGGTGATACGCAGTATTTT
TRBJ1-4 | - | TRBV7-9 | TRBD1 | CSSSLDGTATNEKLFF | TGTTCCAGCAGCTTAGATGGGACAGCAACTAATGAAAAACTGTTTTTT
TRBJ2-2 | once | TRBV19 | - | CAVPVNTGELFF | TGTGCCGTCCCAGTGAACACCGGGGAGCTGTTTTTT
TRBJ2-1 | - | TRBV27 | TRBD2 | CASSPGGGLAGRWLF | TGTGCCAGCAGTCCAGGGGGCGGACTAGCGGGAAGATGGCTCTTC
TRBJ2-5 | - | TRBV4-1 | TRBD2 | CASSHFLTSPKETQYF | TGCGCCAGCAGCCACTTCCTGACTAGCCCTAAAGAGACCCAGTACTTC
TRBJ2-1 | - | TRBV5-4 | TRBD2 | CASSLAASGRDNEQFF | TGTGCCAGCAGCTTGGCCGCTAGCGGGAGGGACAATGAGCAGTTCTTC
TRBJ1-5 | - | TRBV19 | - | CASSIVGKGNQPQHF | TGTGCCAGTAGTATAGTAGGGAAGGGGAATCAGCCCCAGCATTTT
TRBJ2-2 | - | TRBV6-4 | TRBD2 | CASSEESSGRAPGELFF | TGTGCCAGCAGCGAAGAGTCTAGCGGGAGGGCCCCCGGGGAGCTGTTTTTT
TRBJ1-3 | few | TRBV28 | TRBD1 | CASSRTGTGGSGNTIYF | TGTGCCAGCAGCCGGACCGGGACAGGTGGCTCTGGAAACACCATATATTTT
TRBJ2-7 | - | TRBV7-3 | TRBD2 | CASSFPLAGGSSYEQYF | TGTGCCAGCAGCTTTCCCCTAGCGGGAGGTAGCTCCTACGAGCAGTACTTC
TRBJ1-5 | - | TRBV9 | TRBD1 | CASSVEGGTGALCQPQHF | TGTGCCAGCAGCGTAGAGGGGGGGACAGGGGCTTTATGTCAGCCCCAGCATTTT
TRBJ1-5 | - | TRBV6-4 | - | CASSVIAGSNQPQHF | TGTGCCAGCAGTGTAATCGCAGGAAGCAATCAGCCCCAGCATTTT
TRBJ2-1 | - | TRBV27 | TRBD2 | CASSLWGRAGLYNEQFF | TGTGCCAGCAGTTTATGGGGACGAGCGGGACTGTACAATGAGCAGTTCTTC
TRBJ2-7 | - | TRBV6-1 | TRBD2 | CASSSGKLVEREQYF | TGTGCCAGCAGCAGCGGGAAACTCGTTGAACGGGAGCAGTACTTC
TRBJ1-5 | - | TRBV19 | - | CASSIQGYSNQPQHF | TGTGCCAGTAGTATCCAGGGTTATAGCAATCAGCCCCAGCATTTT
TRBJ1-1 | - | TRBV19 | - | CASSMSRTEAFF | TGTGCCAGTAGTATGTCTAGAACTGAAGCTTTCTTT
TRBJ2-7 | - | TRBV11-3 | TRBD1 | CASSRQGTTSYEQYF | TGTGCCAGCAGCCGACAGGGGACCACTTCCTACGAGCAGTACTTC
TRBJ2-1 | - | TRBV7-8 | - | CASSQLAYEQFF | TGTGCCAGCAGTCAGCTAGCCTATGAGCAGTTCTTC
TRBJ2-1 | - | TRBV19 | - | CASTARDFGEQFF | TGTGCCAGTACCGCCCGGGATTTCGGTGAGCAGTTCTTC
TRBJ1-5 | - | TRBV27 | TRBD1 | CASSAGQGVQPQHF | TGTGCCAGCAGTGCGGGACAGGGGGTTCAGCCCCAGCATTTC
TRBJ2-3 | - | TRBV6-5 | TRBD2 | CASSYSRESTDTQYF | TGTGCCAGCAGTTACTCGCGGGAGAGCACAGATACGCAGTATTTT
TRBJ2-2 | - | TRBV18 | TRBD2 | CASSPRAGANTGELFF | TGTGCCAGCTCACCGAGGGCGGGAGCGAACACCGGGGAGCTGTTTTTT
TRBJ1-1 | - | TRBV7-3 | - | CASSPVGQTNTEAFF | TGTGCCAGCAGCCCGGTGGGGCAGACAAACACTGAAGCTTTCTTT
TRBJ1-1 | - | TRBV10-3 | TRBD1 | CAISQGDSTEAFF | TGTGCCATCAGTCAGGGGGACAGCACTGAAGCTTTCTTT